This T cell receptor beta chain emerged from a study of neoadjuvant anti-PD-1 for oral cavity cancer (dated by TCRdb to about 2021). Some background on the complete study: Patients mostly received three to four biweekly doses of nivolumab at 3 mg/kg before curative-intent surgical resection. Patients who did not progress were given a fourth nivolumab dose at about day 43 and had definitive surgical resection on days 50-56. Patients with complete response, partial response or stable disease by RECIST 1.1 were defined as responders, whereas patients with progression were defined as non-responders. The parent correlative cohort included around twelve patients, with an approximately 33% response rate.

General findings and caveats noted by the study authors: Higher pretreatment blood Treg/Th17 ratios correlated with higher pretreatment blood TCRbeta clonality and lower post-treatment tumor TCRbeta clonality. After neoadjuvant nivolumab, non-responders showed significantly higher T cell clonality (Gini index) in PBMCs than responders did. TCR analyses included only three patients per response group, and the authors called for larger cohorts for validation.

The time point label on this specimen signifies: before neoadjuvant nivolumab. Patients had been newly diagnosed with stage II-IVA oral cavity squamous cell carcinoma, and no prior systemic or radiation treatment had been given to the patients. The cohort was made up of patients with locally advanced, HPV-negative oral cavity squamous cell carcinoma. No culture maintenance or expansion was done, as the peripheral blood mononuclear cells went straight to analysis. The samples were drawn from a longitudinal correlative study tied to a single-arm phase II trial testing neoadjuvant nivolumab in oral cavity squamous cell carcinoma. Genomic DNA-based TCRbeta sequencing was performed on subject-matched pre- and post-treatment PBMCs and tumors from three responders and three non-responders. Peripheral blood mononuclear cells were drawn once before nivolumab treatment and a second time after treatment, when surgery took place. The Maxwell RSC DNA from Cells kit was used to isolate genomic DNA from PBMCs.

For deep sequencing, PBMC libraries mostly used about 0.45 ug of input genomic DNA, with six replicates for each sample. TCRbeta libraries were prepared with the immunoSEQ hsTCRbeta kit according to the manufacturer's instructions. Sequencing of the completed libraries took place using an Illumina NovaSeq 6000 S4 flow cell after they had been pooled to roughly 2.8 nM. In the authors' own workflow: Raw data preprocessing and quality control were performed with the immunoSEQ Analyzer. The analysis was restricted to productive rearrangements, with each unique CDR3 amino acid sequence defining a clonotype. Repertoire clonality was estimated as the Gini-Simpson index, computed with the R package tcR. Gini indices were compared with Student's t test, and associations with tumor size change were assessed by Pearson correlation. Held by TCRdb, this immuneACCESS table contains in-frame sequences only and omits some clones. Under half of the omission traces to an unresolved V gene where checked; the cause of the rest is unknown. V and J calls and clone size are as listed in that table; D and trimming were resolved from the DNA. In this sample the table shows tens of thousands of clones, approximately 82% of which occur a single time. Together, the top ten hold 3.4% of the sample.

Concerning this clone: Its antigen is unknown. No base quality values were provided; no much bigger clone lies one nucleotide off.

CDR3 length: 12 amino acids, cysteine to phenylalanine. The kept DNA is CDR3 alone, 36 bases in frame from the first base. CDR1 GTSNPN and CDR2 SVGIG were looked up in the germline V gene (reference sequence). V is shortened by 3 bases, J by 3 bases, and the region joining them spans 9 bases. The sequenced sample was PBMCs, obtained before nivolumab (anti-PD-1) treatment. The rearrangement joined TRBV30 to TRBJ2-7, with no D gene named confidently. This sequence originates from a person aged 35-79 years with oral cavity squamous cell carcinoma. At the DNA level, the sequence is TGTGCCTGGAGCCAAACAGTCTACGAGCAGTACTTC. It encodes CAWSQTVYEQYF. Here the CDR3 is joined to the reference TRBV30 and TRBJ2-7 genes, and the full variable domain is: SQTIHQWPATLVQPVGSPLSLECTVEGTSNPNLYWYRQAAGRGLQLLFYSVGIGQISSEVPQNLSASRPQDRQFILSSKKLLLSDSGFYLCAWSQTVYEQYFGPGTRLTVT.